This T cell receptor (beta chain) was recorded in a study of T cell responses to AZD1222 COVID-19 vaccine. Study observations and caveats: AZD1222 recipients seropositive at baseline numbered only 6 or 7. Along spike, vaccine-associated CD4 TCRs were found throughout, with dominance at 160-218 and 743-854. Spike-specific TCR breadth and depth grew following two AZD1222 doses. White British donors predominated, females outnumbered males, and clonal diversity was possibly underestimated.

CDR3 length equals 14 residues. V was clipped by 5 bases and J by 4 bases; unmatched bases: 5. CDR1 MDHEN and CDR2 SYDVKM come from the germline V gene. Worth noting for this clone: Its antigen is as yet unknown.

Method: immunoSEQ multiplex PCR; TCRdb's copy keeps in-frame clones and lacks some. The table has some 150,000 clones, about 89% seen once. This material consisted of peripheral blood, taken 28 days after the second AZD1222 dose. The TCR originated in an adult who received the AZD1222 COVID-19 vaccine. The chain uses TRBV28 and TRBJ1-2, with 9 bases lining up with TRBD1. This CDR3 reads CASSPPGQGYGYTF. The CDR3 DNA reads as TGTGCCAGCAGTCCCCCGGGACAGGGCTATGGCTACACCTTC.